The 25 T cell receptor beta chains below all came from one sample that was sequenced in a study of cytomegalovirus exposure and HLA in healthy donors. The PCR was carried out with 60 Vbeta primers and 13 Jbeta primers. Profiling relied on immunoSEQ multiplex PCR, and the TCRdb table lists in-frame clones only, not all of them. The profile shows 150,000 to 200,000 clones, over 80% of them singletons. The sequenced material came from PBMCs. These receptors were taken from a man aged 45-65 years in good health and CMV-seronegative.

The chain couples TRBV7-2 to TRBJ1-1, with 7 bases lining up with TRBD1. The trim removed 2 bases at V and 7 bases at J, leaving 4 bases unmatched. Germline V gene sequence: CDR1 SGHTA, CDR2 FQGNSA. This CDR3 region has 13 residues. The CDR3 spells CASSLLTGNEAFF. DNA for the CDR3: TGTGCCAGCAGCTTACTGACAGGGAATGAAGCTTTCTTT.

The CDR3 reads CAARRGPASGYTF. The CDR3 coding sequence is TGTGCCGCGAGAAGGGGGCCAGCTTCTGGCTACACCTTC. The chain is built from TRBV19 and TRBJ1-2; 7 bases fit TRBD1. CDR3 size: 13 residues. With 11 bases clipped from V and 7 bases from J, the junction kept 13 bases outside the gene matches. The germline gives CDR1 LNHDA, CDR2 SQIVND (reference sequence).

The chain couples TRBV2 to TRBJ1-1; D gene uncertain. The CDR3 contains 12 residues. V gave up 8 bases and J gave up 1 base, with 8 bases separating them. Germline V gives CDR1 SNHLY, CDR2 FYNNEI. CDR3 sequence: CASQVGNTEAFF. The CDR3 bases are TGTGCCAGCCAGGTGGGGAACACTGAAGCTTTCTTT.

The chain recombines TRBV10-3 with TRBJ2-7; no definite D call. Trimming removed 2 bases at V and 2 bases at J, with 7 bases between. Germline V gives CDR1 ENHRY, CDR2 SYGVKD. CDR3 length: 13 amino acids. The DNA for the CDR3 is TGTGCCATCAGTGAGGTCAGTACCTACGAGCAGTACTTC. It codes for CAISEVSTYEQYF.

The rearrangement joins TRBV28 to TRBJ2-7; D is unclear. From germline, CDR1 is MDHEN and CDR2 SYDVKM. Trimming cost V 4 bases and J 4 bases, with 5 bases left between them. CDR3 length: 11 residues. In nucleotides, the CDR3 is TGTGCCAGCAGTTCATTTTACGAGCAGTACTTC. Residues: CASSSFYEQYF.

The V gene is TRBV19, the J gene TRBJ2-3; 7 nucleotides agree with TRBD1. The CDR3 consists of 13 residues. The trim removed 10 bases at V and 6 bases at J, leaving 10 bases unmatched. Germline assignment: CDR1 LNHDA and CDR2 SQIVND (reference sequence). The DNA of the CDR3 is TGTGCCACCCGGACAGGACCCGGGGATACGCAGTATTTT. It specifies CATRTGPGDTQYF.

The chain is built from TRBV5-1 and TRBJ1-2, with 7 bases lining up with TRBD1. The V gene's germline CDR1 is SGHRS and CDR2 YFSETQ. The CDR3 contains 13 residues. The J segment lost 4 bases and the V segment lost 0 bases, leaving 0 bases of the junction unmatched. CDR3: CASSLDRGYGYTF. The DNA of the CDR3 is TGCGCCAGCAGCTTGGACAGGGGCTATGGCTACACCTTC.

The gene calls are TRBV28 and TRBJ1-6; D possibly corresponds to TRBD1 (6 bases). The CDR3 has 13 residues. Trimming left V 6 bases short and J 13 bases short, with 16 bases between. Looked up from germline, CDR1 is MDHEN and CDR2 is SYDVKM. CDR3 in amino acids: CASRTGQVRPLHF. CDR3 coding DNA: TGTGCCAGCAGAACAGGGCAGGTTCGCCCCCTCCACTTT. The full variable domain, its missing parts supplied by reference TRBV28 and TRBJ1-6, is DVKVTQSSRYLVKRTGEKVFLECVQDMDHENMFWYRQDPGLGLRLIYFSYDVKMKEKGDIPEGYSVSREKKERFSLILESASTNQTSMYLCASRTGQVRPLHFGNGTRLTVT.

This clone has a handful of counts. V usage is TRBV5-8 and J usage is TRBJ2-1; D is ambiguous. In germline, CDR1 is SGHTS, CDR2 YDEGEE. The germline V and J ends were trimmed by 0 bases and 0 bases, with 10 bases remaining between them. The CDR3 length is 16 residues. In DNA form, the CDR3 reads TGTGCCAGCAGCTTGGGGTCTTTTAGCTCCTACAATGAGCAGTTCTTC. Its protein product is CASSLGSFSSYNEQFF.

The rearrangement links TRBV29-1 to TRBJ2-7, with 8 bases fitting TRBD1. CDR1 is SQVTM, CDR2 ANQGSEA, per germline. The CDR3 contains 12 residues. V lost 8 bases and J lost 4; bases outside the gene matches: 7. The CDR3 loop reads CSSWTGRYEQYF. CDR3 in DNA: TGCAGCTCCTGGACAGGGAGGTACGAGCAGTACTTC.

This chain joins TRBV5-1 and TRBJ2-1, with TRBD1 matching 9 bases. CDR1 and CDR2 (germline): SGHRS, YFSETQ. Trimming at V came to 6 bases and at J to 7 bases, leaving 20 bases not matched to a gene. The CDR3 totals 18 residues. CDR3 residues: CASTPGGFGTGFGNEQFF. CDR3 DNA sequence: TGCGCCAGCACCCCTGGGGGGTTCGGGACAGGGTTTGGGAATGAGCAGTTCTTC.

This clone was recorded only once. The gene calls are TRBV28 and TRBJ2-3; TRBD2 matches 7 bases. The germline gives CDR1 MDHEN, CDR2 SYDVKM. The CDR3 totals 18 residues. After removal of 6 bases from V and 0 bases from J, the junction contained 15 bases not matched to a gene. This chain's CDR3 is CASSHQIASGRSTDTQYF. The CDR3, as DNA: TGTGCCAGCAGCCACCAAATTGCTAGCGGCCGTAGCACAGATACGCAGTATTTT.

The gene calls are TRBV6-1 and TRBJ1-1; possibly TRBD1 for D (6 bases). Germline V gene lookup returns CDR1 MNHNS and CDR2 SASEGT. The CDR3 covers 15 residues. With 2 bases removed from V and 4 bases from J, the gap between germline ends came to 14 bases. CDR3: CASSERGGISTEAFF. CDR3 nucleotide sequence: TGTGCCAGCAGTGAAAGGGGGGGCATTAGCACTGAAGCTTTCTTT.

This rearrangement joins TRBV4-1 to TRBJ2-1; 7 positions agree with TRBD1. V lost 2 bases to trimming and J lost 7 bases; unmatched junction nucleotides: 14. This CDR3 contains 17 residues. Germline-derived CDR1 and CDR2 are MGHRA and YSYEKL. The CDR3 DNA sequence: TGCGCCAGCAGCCAACACGCAACAGGGGCGTTTGGGAATGAGCAGTTCTTC. As protein: CASSQHATGAFGNEQFF.

This sequence joins TRBV6-5 and TRBJ2-1; 7 positions match TRBD1. This CDR3 has 15 residues. V was clipped by 5 bases and J by 8 bases; unmatched bases: 12. Germline lookup yields CDR1 MNHEY and CDR2 SVGAGI. CDR3 sequence (DNA): TGTGCCAGCAGTATAACAGGGGTTCTCCTTCATGAGCAGTTCTTC. Protein product: CASSITGVLLHEQFF.

This clone was recorded only once. The chain couples TRBV27 to TRBJ2-7; TRBD2 matches at 12 bases. The germline gives CDR1 MNHEY, CDR2 SMNVEV (reference sequence). Trimming removed 3 bases from V and 3 bases from J; junction bases left unmatched: 3. The CDR3 has 15 residues. The chain's CDR3 is CASSLTSGGLYEQYF. The CDR3 bases are TGTGCCAGCAGTTTGACTAGCGGGGGCCTCTACGAGCAGTACTTC.

The CDR3 loop reads CASSPTSQGETQYF. The CDR3 coding sequence is TGTGCCAGCTCACCAACGTCCCAGGGAGAGACCCAGTACTTC. This chain links TRBV18 with TRBJ2-5, with D perhaps matching TRBD1 (5 bases). Between the trimmed V and J ends, which lost 2 bases and 4 bases, there was a span of 11 bases. This CDR3 has 14 residues. The germline V gene encodes CDR1 KGHSH and CDR2 LQKENI.

The chain carries TRBV5-6 and TRBJ1-1; D unclear. The germline V gene has CDR1 SGHDT and CDR2 YYEEEE. Trimming took 0 bases from V and 7 from J, leaving 7 bases between them. This CDR3 has 12 amino acids. CDR3 nucleotides: TGTGCCAGCAGCTTGGGGGAGGGTGAAGCTTTCTTT. It translates to CASSLGEGEAFF.

The rearrangement uses TRBV7-2 and TRBJ1-2, with a tentative D call TRBD1 (6 bases). Germline V gene lookup returns CDR1 SGHTA and CDR2 FQGNSA. The CDR3 is made up of 17 amino acids. Trimming pared 4 bases from V and 4 bases from J, leaving 22 bases between. This CDR3 is CASSSLGGDTESYGYTF. The CDR3 region has the DNA TGTGCCAGCAGCTCCCTGGGGGGGGACACCGAGTCCTATGGCTACACCTTC.

CDR3 region: CSVERQDSYNEQFF. CDR3 DNA: TGCAGCGTGGAAAGACAGGATTCCTACAATGAGCAGTTCTTC. The chain joins TRBV29-1 to TRBJ2-1; perhaps TRBD1 as D (6 bases). Between the trimmed V and J ends, which lost 6 bases and 1 base, there was a span of 13 bases. The length of the CDR3 is 14 residues. Germline assignment: CDR1 SQVTM and CDR2 ANQGSEA.

The chain links TRBV7-2 to TRBJ2-4, with a possible D match to TRBD2 (5 bases). CDR3 length: 14 residues. Trimming pared 6 bases from V and 6 bases from J, leaving 15 bases between. The germline V gene encodes CDR1 SGHTA and CDR2 FQGNSA. CDR3 sequence: CASSLRTSGNIQYF. The DNA of the CDR3 is TGTGCCAGCAGTCTTAGGACTTCCGGAAACATTCAGTACTTC.

The rearrangement links TRBV4-3 to TRBJ2-5, with D possibly TRBD1 on 5 matching bases. The better agreement between TRBJ2-7 and the DNA end casts doubt on the J call. Germline V lookup: CDR1 LGHNA, CDR2 YSLEER. There are 16 residues in the CDR3. Written as DNA, the CDR3 is TGCGCCAGCAGCCCTACACGGACACCTGAAGGGTACGAGCAGTACTTC. Translated, it gives CASSPTRTPEGYEQYF.

This clone was detected only once. This chain joins TRBV5-4 and TRBJ2-7, with 10 bases aligning to TRBD2. V lost 4 bases, J lost 2 bases, and 3 bases stayed unmatched. Germline CDR1 and CDR2: SGHNT and YYREEE (reference sequence). The CDR3 is 14 amino acids. The CDR3 is CASSGTSETYEQYF. The CDR3, as DNA: TGTGCCAGCAGCGGGACTAGCGAAACCTACGAGCAGTACTTC.

This chain uses TRBV7-2 with TRBJ1-4, with a tentative D call TRBD1 (5 bases). The CDR3 spans 16 residues. Germline V CDR1 and CDR2: SGHTA, FQGNSA. Deletions cut 3 bases from V and 4 bases from J, with 15 bases between. The CDR3 bases are TGTGCCAGCAGCTTCTCTAACGGGGGTATTAATGAAAAACTGTTTTTT. Its protein product is CASSFSNGGINEKLFF.

The chain recombines TRBV4-2 with TRBJ2-3; a weak D match, TRBD2 (6 bases). V was clipped by 6 bases and J by 3 bases, with 16 bases between them. This CDR3 is built from 15 residues. Per germline, CDR1 LGHNA and CDR2 YNFKEQ. CDR3 residues: CASSLTGLRTDTQYF. The CDR3 DNA reads as TGTGCCAGCAGTCTTACGGGACTGCGGACAGATACGCAGTATTTT.